These 32 T cell receptor beta chains were sequenced from one sample in a study of T cells in Graves' hyperthyroidism and ophthalmopathy. Amplified TCR beta CDR3 regions derived from RNA transcripts. Primed by the HTBI set, a first-round RT-PCR was run on the TCR CDR3. One entry per CDR3 protein results from TCRdb running MiXCR on the multiplex PCR reads. This table holds about 410,000 distinct CDR3 sequences, approximately 14% found once. Sequenced: blood. These receptors all stem from a man between 18 and 29 years old with Graves' ophthalmopathy.

This clonotype was observed many times. The chain recombines TRBV6-5 with TRBJ1-6; no clear D gene. The CDR3 contains 17 residues. V was shortened by 0 bases and J by 0 bases, with 9 bases between the two germline ends. The germline gives CDR1 MNHEY, CDR2 SVGAGI. The CDR3 is CASSYSIGSSYNSPLHF. The DNA for the CDR3 is TGTGCCAGCAGTTACTCGATCGGGAGCTCCTATAATTCACCCCTCCACTTT.

There are many counts of this clonotype. The chain links TRBV12-3 or TRBV12-4 to TRBJ1-6; possible D gene TRBD1, 5 bases. V dropped 4 bases and J dropped 10 bases, with 14 bases sitting between them. This CDR3 is built from 14 residues. CDR3 sequence reads: CASSSVGPKSPLHF. CDR3 sequence (DNA): TGTGCCAGCAGTTCCGTGGGGCCGAAGTCACCCCTCCACTTT.

This clonotype was seen many times. This chain joins TRBV27 and TRBJ2-3; 9 nucleotides match TRBD1. The CDR3 is 15 amino acids. Trimming at V came to 5 bases and at J to 5 bases, leaving 8 bases not matched to a gene. Per germline, CDR1 MNHEY and CDR2 SMNVEV (reference sequence). The CDR3 coding sequence is TGTGCCAGCAGTATAGGGGGACAGGGCAAAGATACGCAGTATTTT. It encodes CASSIGGQGKDTQYF.

This clonotype was counted only a few times. The chain has TRBV18 and TRBJ2-7; the match to TRBD2 covers 12 bases. The CDR3 sequence is 14 residues long. The germline V gene has CDR1 KGHSH and CDR2 LQKENI. Trimming at V came to 11 bases and at J to 5 bases, leaving 10 bases not matched to a gene. The CDR3 DNA follows: TGTGCCGGCCAAGAGGGACTAGCGGGCAACGAGCAGTACTTC. Encoded protein: CAGQEGLAGNEQYF.

CDR3 DNA sequence: TGTGCCGGAGAGGGGGGCTACGAGCAGTACTTC. Protein: CAGEGGYEQYF. The V call is TRBV7-9, the J call TRBJ2-7, with D perhaps given as TRBD1 or TRBD2 (6 bases each). The CDR3 sequence is 11 residues long. V gave up 11 bases and J gave up 3 bases, with 11 bases separating them. Germline CDR1 and CDR2: SEHNR and FQNEAQ (reference sequence).

The rearrangement uses TRBV4-2 and TRBJ1-4, with D unresolved. CDR3 length: 18 residues. V was trimmed by 0 bases and J by 0 bases, leaving 14 bases between them. Germline CDR1 and CDR2: LGHNA and YNFKEQ. For the CDR3, the DNA is TGTGCCAGCAGCCAAGATCGGAACAGCCCTGCAACTAATGAAAAACTGTTTTTT. Its protein is CASSQDRNSPATNEKLFF.

The chain joins TRBV5-4 to TRBJ2-3; maybe TRBD2 (6 bases). Germline values: CDR1 SGHNT, CDR2 YYREEE (reference sequence). Trimming shortened V by 7 bases and J by 1 base, and 16 bases separated the two germline ends. The length of the CDR3 is 15 residues. CDR3 amino acids: CASSSEASGTDTQYF. In DNA form, the CDR3 reads TGTGCCAGCTCCTCAGAGGCTAGCGGCACAGATACGCAGTATTTT.

This clonotype was observed at least ten times. This rearrangement joins TRBV30 to TRBJ1-4; 9 positions agree with TRBD1. There are 14 residues in the CDR3. Looked up from germline, CDR1 is GTSNPN and CDR2 is SVGIG (reference sequence). V lost 5 bases to trimming and J lost 5 bases; unmatched junction nucleotides: 6. CDR3 sequence (DNA): TGTGCCTGGGAAGGACAGGGGTCGAATGAAAAACTGTTTTTT. It is translated as CAWEGQGSNEKLFF.

V and J are TRBV7-9 and TRBJ2-7; 9 bases align to TRBD2. This CDR3 is 15 amino acids long. Germline CDR1 and CDR2: SEHNR and FQNEAQ (reference sequence). V lost 1 base to trimming and J lost 9 bases; unmatched junction nucleotides: 10. CDR3 bases: TGTGCCAGCAGCTTAGGAACAGCGGGGGGCCACGGGCAGTACTTC. Amino acid sequence: CASSLGTAGGHGQYF.

This clonotype has ten or more counts. The genes are TRBV6-2 or TRBV6-3 and TRBJ1-1, with 8 bases identical to TRBD1. Germline V lookup: CDR1 MNHEY, CDR2 SVGEGT. V was pared by 6 bases and J by 3 bases, with 9 bases of the junction left unmatched. The CDR3 sequence is 15 residues long. CDR3 coding DNA: TGTGCCAGCAGCCGCGGGTCAGGGGGCCACACTGAAGCTTTCTTT. Its protein is CASSRGSGGHTEAFF.

The rearrangement links TRBV2 to TRBJ2-1; possible D gene TRBD2, 6 bases. Per the germline V gene, CDR1 is SNHLY and CDR2 is FYNNEI. This CDR3 has 15 residues. V lost 3 bases and J 0 bases, leaving 9 bases between the germline ends. The CDR3 sequence: CASSDSGDSYNEQFF. Written as DNA, the CDR3 is TGTGCCAGCAGTGACTCGGGGGACTCCTACAATGAGCAGTTCTTC.

This clonotype showed up just once. The gene calls are TRBV7-2 and TRBJ1-1; D remains unclear. This CDR3 contains 11 residues. Germline CDR1 is SGHTA and CDR2 is FQGNSA. V was shortened by 10 bases and J by 10 bases, with 16 bases between the two germline ends. Here the CDR3 reads CATSLGMGAFF. Here the CDR3 DNA reads TGTGCCACAAGTTTAGGGATGGGAGCTTTCTTT.

The sample holds many counts of this clonotype. The chain uses TRBV19 and TRBJ1-1; 8 bases align to TRBD1. The V segment lost 6 bases and the J segment 7 bases; nucleotides outside the gene matches: 16. Germline V gene lookup returns CDR1 LNHDA and CDR2 SQIVND (reference sequence). CDR3 length equals 16 residues. CDR3 residues: CASRTRTGKFPNEAFF. The DNA for the CDR3 is TGTGCCAGTAGGACCAGGACAGGGAAGTTCCCAAATGAAGCTTTCTTT.

In this sample, this clonotype turned up many times. This sequence joins TRBV10-3 and TRBJ2-1; 9 nucleotides agree with TRBD2. Germline V gene data show CDR1 as ENHRY and CDR2 as SYGVKD. The J segment lost 6 bases and the V segment lost 3 bases, leaving 6 bases of the junction unmatched. The CDR3 covers 15 residues. The CDR3 is CAISEVLAGTNEQFF. Written as DNA, the CDR3 is TGTGCCATCAGTGAAGTGCTAGCGGGGACCAATGAGCAGTTCTTC.

This clonotype was seen a single time. The chain uses TRBV7-2 and TRBJ2-1, with D unclear. Germline V gives CDR1 SGHTA, CDR2 FQGNSA. V dropped 5 bases and J dropped 9 bases, with 11 bases sitting between them. There are 12 residues in the CDR3. CDR3 protein: CASSQVLGEQFF. Written as DNA, the CDR3 is TGTGCCAGCAGCCAAGTCCTGGGTGAGCAGTTCTTC.

This clonotype has ten or more counts. The V and J genes are TRBV29-1 and TRBJ1-2; possible D gene TRBD1, 5 bases. This CDR3 contains 13 residues. Trimming left V 6 bases short and J 2 bases short, with 13 bases between. CDR1 SQVTM and CDR2 ANQGSEA come from the germline V gene. In DNA form, the CDR3 reads TGCAGCGTACTTGGGGGGGTCAACTATGGCTACACCTTC. Translation gives CSVLGGVNYGYTF. Full variable domain (missing parts from reference TRBV29-1 and TRBJ1-2): SAVISQKPSRDICQRGTSLTIQCQVDSQVTMMFWYRQQPGQSLTLIATANQGSEATYESGFVIDKFPISRPNLTFSTLTVSNMSPEDSSIYLCSVLGGVNYGYTFGSGTRLTVV.

The table lists this clonotype with many counts. The chain uses TRBV5-5 and TRBJ2-1, with 8 bases fitting TRBD2. Losses at the gene ends were 0 bases for V and 1 base for J; bases not matched to a gene: 6. Germline V gene sequence: CDR1 SGHKS, CDR2 YYEKEE (reference sequence). This CDR3 contains 17 residues. As DNA, the CDR3 is TGTGCCAGCAGCTTGGGACCGGGACTAGGATCCTACAATGAGCAGTTCTTC. Translating gives CASSLGPGLGSYNEQFF.

This clonotype has a count of ten or more. The chain combines TRBV27 with TRBJ1-2; tentative D call: TRBD1 (5 bases). The V end was cut by 5 bases, the J end by 7 bases, with 17 bases between. CDR3 size: 14 residues. The germline CDR1 and CDR2 sequences are MNHEY and SMNVEV (reference sequence). CDR3 sequence reads: CASSPGRPSIGYTF. DNA for the CDR3: TGTGCCAGCAGTCCGGGACGGCCGTCGATTGGCTACACCTTC.

This clonotype was observed at least ten times. The chain carries TRBV7-2 and TRBJ1-1; D call uncertain. The CDR3 extends over 13 amino acids. With 5 bases removed from V and 1 base from J, the gap between germline ends came to 8 bases. Looked up from germline, CDR1 is SGHTA and CDR2 is FQGNSA. The CDR3: CASSPTPNTEAFF. CDR3 DNA: TGTGCCAGCAGCCCTACACCGAACACTGAAGCTTTCTTT.

This clonotype was found many times. This chain uses TRBV30 with TRBJ1-5, with TRBD1 matching over 9 bases. The CDR3 runs 15 residues. After removal of 2 bases from V and 4 bases from J, the junction contained 6 bases not matched to a gene. Germline CDR1 is GTSNPN and CDR2 is SVGIG (reference sequence). CDR3: CAWSTRGQGNQPQHF. CDR3 DNA: TGTGCCTGGAGTACCAGAGGACAGGGGAATCAGCCCCAGCATTTT. Using reference TRBV30 and TRBJ1-5 for the parts outside the CDR3, the full variable domain is SQTIHQWPATLVQPVGSPLSLECTVEGTSNPNLYWYRQAAGRGLQLLFYSVGIGQISSEVPQNLSASRPQDRQFILSSKKLLLSDSGFYLCAWSTRGQGNQPQHFGDGTRLSIL.

The chain links TRBV9 to TRBJ2-3, with 11 bases fitting TRBD2. The CDR3 consists of 14 residues. Germline loops: CDR1 SGDLS, CDR2 YYNGEE. The J segment lost 9 bases and the V segment lost 2 bases, leaving 5 bases of the junction unmatched. CDR3 in amino acids: CASSVTSGRDTQYF. The CDR3 nucleotides are TGTGCCAGCAGCGTCACTAGCGGGAGAGACACGCAGTATTTT. Based on the CDR3 plus reference TRBV9 and TRBJ2-3, the full variable domain is DSGVTQTPKHLITATGQRVTLRCSPRSGDLSVYWYQQSLDQGLQFLIQYYNGEERAKGNILERFSAQQFPDLHSELNLSSLELGDSALYFCASSVTSGRDTQYFGPGTRLTVL.

In this sample, this clonotype turned up many times. V gene TRBV7-2 combines with J gene TRBJ1-5; D remains ambiguous. Trimming removed 1 base from V and 11 bases from J, with 9 bases in between. CDR1 and CDR2 (germline): SGHTA, FQGNSA. The CDR3 spans 12 residues. The CDR3 DNA reads TGTGCCAGCAGCTTAGGGCAGTCTACCCAGCATTTT. It specifies CASSLGQSTQHF.

This clonotype was observed many times. The rearrangement joins TRBV7-9 to TRBJ1-1; no clear D. The CDR3 totals 12 residues. The V and J ends lost 5 bases and 10 bases respectively, with 14 bases between them. Germline-derived CDR1 and CDR2 are SEHNR and FQNEAQ (reference sequence). The CDR3 nucleotides read TGTGCCAGCAGCGTGGGAGTTTTGGGAGCTTTCTTT. It codes for CASSVGVLGAFF.

This clonotype came up a few times. V is TRBV3-1 and J is TRBJ2-1; 7 bases line up with TRBD2. CDR3 length: 15 amino acids. Germline CDR1 is LGHDT and CDR2 is YNNKEL (reference sequence). V lost 3 bases and J lost 3; bases outside the gene matches: 5. The CDR3 DNA follows: TGTGCCAGCAGCCATATAGCGGGTTTCTACAATGAGCAGTTCTTC. Translated: CASSHIAGFYNEQFF.

This clonotype appeared many times. The rearrangement uses TRBV7-9 and TRBJ2-5; no reliable D call. This CDR3 has 12 amino acids. The V end lost 1 base, the J end lost 14 bases, and 14 bases lay between the germline ends. CDR1 SEHNR and CDR2 FQNEAQ come from the germline V gene (reference sequence). In DNA, the CDR3 is TGTGCCAGCAGCTTAGTCAGTACCGAGGTATACTTC. Translated, it gives CASSLVSTEVYF.

At least ten counts were recorded for this clonotype. The chain employs TRBV5-1 and TRBJ1-1; unclear D gene. The CDR3 contains 13 residues. Germline-derived CDR1 and CDR2 are SGHRS and YFSETQ. The V gene lost 3 bases and the J gene lost 3 bases, with 9 bases spanning the gap. The CDR3 here is CASSYGRDTEAFF. The CDR3 nucleotides read TGCGCCAGCAGCTATGGACGGGACACTGAAGCTTTCTTT.

This clonotype was detected only a few times. The V and J genes are TRBV2 and TRBJ1-2; no clear D. Germline CDR1 is SNHLY and CDR2 is FYNNEI. This CDR3 spans 16 amino acids. V was pared by 6 bases and J by 1 base, with 18 bases between. This chain's CDR3 is CASSPPYKGDNYGYTF. CDR3 nucleotides: TGTGCCAGCAGCCCTCCCTACAAGGGCGATAACTATGGCTACACCTTC.

In its sample, this clonotype was seen many times. The DNA of the CDR3 is TGTGCCAGCAGGCGCCAGGGGAACACTGAAGCTTTCTTT. Translation: CASRRQGNTEAFF. The chain is built from TRBV27 and TRBJ1-1, with D tentatively TRBD1 (5 bases). Germline V gene sequence: CDR1 MNHEY, CDR2 SMNVEV (reference sequence). V lost 6 bases, J lost 1 base, and 9 bases lay in between. The CDR3 is 13 residues long.

The genes are TRBV7-2 and TRBJ1-1; TRBD1 is a possible D gene (6 bases). From germline, CDR1 is SGHTA and CDR2 FQGNSA. V was shortened by 3 bases and J by 2 bases, with 13 bases between the two germline ends. The CDR3 covers 15 residues. Written as DNA, the CDR3 is TGTGCCAGCAGCTTGGTTGGGGGGGCCAACACTGAAGCTTTCTTT. It yields the protein CASSLVGGANTEAFF.

This clonotype was recorded a few times. The rearrangement uses TRBV19 and TRBJ2-2; the D gene could be TRBD1 or TRBD2 (5 bases each). Per the germline V gene, CDR1 is LNHDA and CDR2 is SQIVND (reference sequence). The CDR3 is made up of 17 amino acids. The germline V and J ends were trimmed by 3 bases and 3 bases, with 17 bases remaining between them. CDR3 residues: CASSIGAEWWYTGELFF. CDR3 in DNA: TGTGCCAGTAGTATCGGGGCCGAGTGGTGGTACACCGGGGAGCTGTTTTTT.

This clonotype was recorded at least ten times. The gene calls are TRBV12-3 or TRBV12-4 and TRBJ2-7; 7 bases map to TRBD2. The CDR3 has 15 amino acids. J lost 2 bases, V lost 8 bases, and 12 bases had no gene match. The CDR3 DNA is TGTGCCAGCTGGGGGGGTGCCGTTTTCCCCTACGAGCAGTACTTC. The encoded protein is CASWGGAVFPYEQYF.

This clonotype appeared many times. This chain connects TRBV29-1 to TRBJ2-1; 13 bases are a match to TRBD2. V lost 3 bases to trimming and J lost 10 bases; unmatched junction nucleotides: 9. Germline CDR1 is SQVTM and CDR2 is ANQGSEA. The CDR3 covers 15 residues. The CDR3 DNA sequence: TGCAGCGTTGATGGGACTAGCGGGGTTGATGGGGAGCAGTTCTTC. Encoded protein: CSVDGTSGVDGEQFF.